Following are 32 T cell receptor beta chains from one sample sequenced in a study of blood T cells in healthy people across ages. Together with a sample-barcoded 5' primer, a J-beta primer mix was included in a second PCR lasting roughly 6 to 12 cycles. TCRdb used MiXCR to reprocess the 5' RACE reads, holding one entry per CDR3 protein. The sample yields over 1,200,000 distinct CDR3 sequences, 59% seen once. Sample: blood. Receptors were obtained from a man aged 18 to 29 in good health.

This clonotype was observed a few times. The V call is TRBV12-3 or TRBV12-4, the J call TRBJ1-6, with no clear D. This CDR3 has 15 amino acids. V was trimmed by 2 bases and J by 0 bases, leaving 5 bases between them. The CDR3: CASSLRGSYNSPLHF. The CDR3 bases are TGTGCCAGCAGTTTACGGGGCTCCTATAATTCACCCCTCCACTTT.

The gene calls are TRBV27 and TRBJ2-2; D is unresolved. Germline loops: CDR1 MNHEY, CDR2 SMNVEV (reference sequence). V lost 3 bases, J lost 3 bases, and 5 bases lay in between. The CDR3 extends over 13 amino acids. As DNA, the CDR3 is TGTGCCAGCAGTTTGCTGTACACCGGGGAGCTGTTTTTT. It translates to CASSLLYTGELFF.

This sequence joins TRBV10-2 and TRBJ2-7; D possibly corresponds to TRBD2 (6 bases). V was clipped by 4 bases and J by 3 bases, with 10 bases between them. The CDR3 length is 13 residues. Per germline, CDR1 WSHSY and CDR2 SAAADI. CDR3 region: CASSGGDHYEQYF. The CDR3 DNA sequence: TGCGCCAGCAGTGGGGGGGACCACTACGAGCAGTACTTC.

The V call is TRBV27, the J call TRBJ2-7; D possibly corresponds to TRBD1 (6 bases). Trimming pared 3 bases from V and 2 bases from J, leaving 11 bases between. Germline V gene lookup returns CDR1 MNHEY and CDR2 SMNVEV (reference sequence). CDR3 length: 14 amino acids. CDR3 DNA sequence: TGTGCCAGCAGTTTCCAGGGGCCCACCTACGAGCAGTACTTC. Amino acid sequence: CASSFQGPTYEQYF.

The V gene is TRBV10-3, the J gene TRBJ1-2; 9 bases align to TRBD1. CDR3 length equals 15 residues. Germline CDR1 and CDR2: ENHRY and SYGVKD. V lost 0 bases, J lost 4 bases, and 3 bases stayed unmatched. Here the CDR3 reads CAISESKTGGYGYTF. CDR3 DNA sequence: TGTGCCATCAGTGAGTCGAAGACAGGGGGCTATGGCTACACCTTC.

The chain uses TRBV28 and TRBJ2-5, with 9 bases fitting TRBD2. V shed 5 bases and J 13 bases; nucleotides not matched to a gene: 11. Germline CDR1 is MDHEN and CDR2 is SYDVKM. This CDR3 spans 13 amino acids. Here the CDR3 DNA reads TGTGCCAGCAGTGACCTAGCGGGGCGACTGGGGTACTTC. Translating gives CASSDLAGRLGYF.

The genes are TRBV20-1 and TRBJ2-1; TRBD2 agrees at 7 bases. This CDR3 has 15 amino acids. Germline lookup yields CDR1 DFQATT and CDR2 SNEGSKA (reference sequence). V trimming: 3 bases; J trimming: 4 bases; junction bases outside the gene matches: 9. In DNA form, the CDR3 reads TGCAGTGCTAGCGGGGGGTGGGGTGGGTACAATGAGCAGTTCTTC. Encoded protein: CSASGGWGGYNEQFF.

The chain has TRBV7-2 and TRBJ2-4; D gene uncertain. The CDR3 sequence is 11 residues long. Germline V gene sequence: CDR1 SGHTA, CDR2 FQGNSA. Trimming removed 11 bases from V and 3 bases from J, with 8 bases in between. CDR3 sequence reads: CAAADKNIQYF. In DNA, the CDR3 is TGTGCCGCGGCAGACAAAAACATTCAGTACTTC.

The V gene is TRBV7-2, the J gene TRBJ1-2; 8 bases are shared with TRBD1. The CDR3 totals 15 residues. The germline V gene encodes CDR1 SGHTA and CDR2 FQGNSA. The junction had 8 bases not matched to a gene; V was cut back by 4 bases and J by 4 bases. Written as DNA, the CDR3 is TGTGCCAGCAGCTACACAGGGGGTGGCGGCTATGGCTACACCTTC. It codes for CASSYTGGGGYGYTF.

The chain links TRBV6-2 or TRBV6-3 to TRBJ2-4; no clear D gene. There are 16 residues in the CDR3. Germline values: CDR1 MNHEY, CDR2 SVGEGT. V was trimmed by 4 bases and J by 1 base, leaving 14 bases between them. The DNA of the CDR3 is TGTGCCAGCAGTTCCCCGACCGGCGTGGCCAAAAACATTCAGTACTTC. Translation gives CASSSPTGVAKNIQYF.

The V gene is TRBV5-1, the J gene TRBJ2-2, with D maybe TRBD2 (5 bases). Germline-derived CDR1 and CDR2 are SGHRS and YFSETQ. The CDR3 totals 14 residues. Trimming stripped 0 bases from V and 3 bases from J, with 6 bases between. The CDR3 DNA reads TGCGCCAGCAGCTTGGACGGGGACACCGGGGAGCTGTTTTTT. It translates to CASSLDGDTGELFF.

J is TRBJ2-5 and V is TRBV2; the D is unclear. Trimming left V 3 bases short and J 3 bases short, with 14 bases between. The CDR3 is 15 residues long. Germline loops: CDR1 SNHLY, CDR2 FYNNEI. The CDR3 here is CASSEVMVSKETQYF. DNA for the CDR3: TGTGCCAGCAGTGAGGTTATGGTCAGCAAAGAGACCCAGTACTTC.

The J gene is TRBJ1-2, the V gene TRBV7-2, with D possibly matching TRBD1 (6 bases). Germline CDR1 SGHTA, CDR2 FQGNSA. V was trimmed by 6 bases and J by 7 bases, leaving 21 bases between them. CDR3 length: 15 amino acids. The CDR3 DNA is TGTGCCAGCAGTTCGACCTCCGGGACATCGAGTGGCTACACCTTC. This translates into CASSSTSGTSSGYTF.

This chain uses TRBV6-1 with TRBJ2-1; 9 bases are shared with TRBD2. The CDR3 extends over 17 amino acids. CDR1 and CDR2 from the germline V gene are MNHNS and SASEGT. V dropped 6 bases and J dropped 5; count of bases not matched to a gene: 14. The CDR3, as DNA: TGTGCCAGCAGAGGTATAGTAAGCGGGGGGCCCAACAATGAGCAGTTCTTC. This codes for CASRGIVSGGPNNEQFF.

The rearrangement links TRBV24-1 to TRBJ2-3; tentative D call: TRBD2 (6 bases). CDR3 length: 15 residues. Germline V gives CDR1 KGHDR, CDR2 SFDVKD. With 5 bases removed from V and 1 base from J, the gap between germline ends came to 12 bases. The CDR3 region is CATSAGGAGTDTQYF. Written as DNA, the CDR3 is TGTGCCACCAGTGCCGGAGGGGCTGGCACAGATACGCAGTATTTT.

The genes are TRBV20-1 and TRBJ2-7; 8 bases align to TRBD1. Germline lookup yields CDR1 DFQATT and CDR2 SNEGSKA (reference sequence). This CDR3 is 14 amino acids long. V dropped 3 bases and J dropped 0; count of bases not matched to a gene: 4. CDR3 amino acids: CSARQGANSYEQYF. CDR3 nucleotide sequence: TGCAGTGCTAGGCAGGGGGCCAACTCCTACGAGCAGTACTTC.

This clonotype was seen a few times. The CDR3 DNA reads TGTGCCAGCAGTACCAGCCAACCTTCTAACTATGGCTACACCTTC. This translates into CASSTSQPSNYGYTF. The chain joins TRBV28 to TRBJ1-2, with D unresolved. Trimming pared 5 bases from V and 0 bases from J, leaving 13 bases between. The CDR3 runs to 15 residues. Germline V CDR1 and CDR2: MDHEN, SYDVKM.

This clonotype came up many times. This chain links TRBV7-6 with TRBJ2-7; 10 bases agree with TRBD1. Germline CDR1 and CDR2: SGHVS and FNYEAQ. This CDR3 contains 15 residues. V was pared by 0 bases and J by 6 bases, with 5 bases of the junction left unmatched. In DNA, the CDR3 is TGTGCCAGCAGCTTAGCAGGACAGGGGGTCGGCGAGCAGTACTTC. This translates into CASSLAGQGVGEQYF.

This clonotype occurred a few times. The chain carries TRBV4-3 and TRBJ2-1, with 9 bases that match TRBD1. CDR3 size: 17 residues. Trimming cost V 1 base and J 7 bases; bases outside gene matches: 11. Germline CDR1 and CDR2: LGHNA and YSLEER. The CDR3 sequence: CASSQAQRRQGVNEQFF. CDR3 nucleotide sequence: TGCGCCAGCAGCCAAGCCCAACGGAGACAGGGGGTTAATGAGCAGTTCTTC.

The chain combines TRBV4-1 with TRBJ2-3, with D possibly TRBD2 on 6 matching bases. The germline V and J ends were trimmed by 0 bases and 6 bases, with 10 bases remaining between them. Germline-derived CDR1 and CDR2 are MGHRA and YSYEKL. CDR3 length: 14 amino acids. In nucleotides, the CDR3 is TGCGCCAGCAGCCAAGATGGCGCGGGGGATACGCAGTATTTT. Encoded protein: CASSQDGAGDTQYF.

The chain links TRBV6-6 to TRBJ2-5; 10 nucleotides match TRBD2. The ends lost 3 bases at V and 11 bases at J; junction bases unmatched: 9. The length of the CDR3 is 14 residues. CDR1 and CDR2 from the germline V gene are MNHNY and SVGAGI (reference sequence). CDR3 bases: TGTGCCAGCAGTTATACTAGCGGGGCCTACGGGCAGTACTTC. Encoded protein: CASSYTSGAYGQYF.

This clonotype was observed a single time. The chain links TRBV28 to TRBJ1-1; 7 bases agree with TRBD1. J was trimmed by 3 bases and V by 1 base; bases with no gene match: 14. CDR1 and CDR2 from the germline V gene are MDHEN and SYDVKM. The CDR3 runs to 18 residues. The CDR3 nucleotides read TGTGCCAGCAGTTTATCGCTTGTTGGGCAGGGGGTATACACTGAAGCTTTCTTT. Its translation is CASSLSLVGQGVYTEAFF.

This clonotype has only a few counts. The gene calls are TRBV6-1 and TRBJ2-3, with D maybe TRBD1 (5 bases). The germline gives CDR1 MNHNS, CDR2 SASEGT. This CDR3 is 19 amino acids long. V was pared by 5 bases and J by 0 bases, with 24 bases between. Here the CDR3 reads CASSRNLDGHGLSTDTQYF. CDR3 DNA: TGTGCCAGCAGTCGAAACCTGGACGGACATGGCCTTAGCACAGATACGCAGTATTTT.

The count of this clonotype is one. This chain connects TRBV14 to TRBJ2-1; D is unclear. The CDR3 loop spans 13 amino acids. V was pared by 5 bases and J by 3 bases, with 8 bases between. Germline CDR1 is SGHDN and CDR2 is FVKESK. In DNA form, the CDR3 reads TGTGCCAGCAGCGAAATTAACTACAATGAGCAGTTCTTC. This encodes CASSEINYNEQFF.

This clonotype showed up just once. This chain joins TRBV6-5 and TRBJ2-1; D remains ambiguous. In germline, CDR1 is MNHEY, CDR2 SVGAGI. V lost 0 bases and J 13 bases, leaving 19 bases between the germline ends. This CDR3 contains 15 residues. As DNA, the CDR3 is TGTGCCAGCAGTTACTCGTGGTCCCAGCGAGAGACCCAGTTCTTC. Its translation: CASSYSWSQRETQFF.

The chain recombines TRBV7-2 with TRBJ2-3, with 13 bases fitting TRBD2. Germline trimming cut 7 bases from V and 4 bases from J; bases unmatched to any gene: 8. Germline loops: CDR1 SGHTA, CDR2 FQGNSA. This CDR3 is 16 amino acids long. The CDR3: CASTLGTSGISDTQYF. The DNA for the CDR3 is TGTGCCAGCACCCTAGGGACTAGCGGGATATCAGATACGCAGTATTTT. Complete variable domain (other parts from reference TRBV7-2 and TRBJ2-3): GAGVSQSPSNKVTEKGKDVELRCDPISGHTALYWYRQSLGQGLEFLIYFQGNSAPDKSGLPSDRFSAERTGGSVSTLTIQRTQQEDSAVYLCASTLGTSGISDTQYFGPGTRLTVL.

The CDR3 nucleotides read TGCGCCAGCAGCCCCCGGGCAGAGCTGCTTGGTGGCTACACCTTC. It codes for CASSPRAELLGGYTF. The chain recombines TRBV4-1 with TRBJ1-2, with D hard to call. This CDR3 is built from 15 residues. Germline CDR1 reads MGHRA; CDR2 reads YSYEKL. V lost 4 bases and J 7 bases, leaving 19 bases between the germline ends.

This clonotype has a count of ten or more. The gene calls are TRBV29-1 and TRBJ2-5; 7 bases align to TRBD1. This CDR3 spans 19 amino acids. Trimming removed 5 bases from V and 5 bases from J; junction bases left unmatched: 26. Germline CDR1 is SQVTM and CDR2 is ANQGSEA. For the CDR3, the DNA is TGCAGCGTTTCAGGGGGTGGGGACCCTACTTACGATGTGTGGGAGACCCAGTACTTC. This gives the protein CSVSGGGDPTYDVWETQYF.

This clonotype was seen a few times. The chain joins TRBV29-1 to TRBJ2-1; D call uncertain. The germline V gene encodes CDR1 SQVTM and CDR2 ANQGSEA. The CDR3 sequence is 18 residues long. V lost 4 bases and J lost 0, with 22 bases in between. The CDR3 loop is CSVGNTNPNLGSYNEQFF. Written as DNA, the CDR3 is TGCAGCGTTGGAAACACAAACCCGAATTTGGGCTCCTACAATGAGCAGTTCTTC.

This sequence joins TRBV18 and TRBJ2-3; D remains unclear. The CDR3 totals 13 residues. The V gene lost 4 bases and the J gene lost 5 bases, with 10 bases spanning the gap. The germline CDR1 and CDR2 sequences are KGHSH and LQKENI. The CDR3 region has the DNA TGTGCCAGCTCACTACCTAGTGTAGATACGCAGTATTTT. This translates into CASSLPSVDTQYF.

In its sample, this clonotype was seen a few times. The V gene is TRBV6-5, the J gene TRBJ2-1; 7 nucleotides match TRBD2. In germline, CDR1 is MNHEY, CDR2 SVGAGI. This CDR3 is built from 16 residues. V lost 7 bases and J lost 3; bases outside the gene matches: 12. CDR3 residues: CASKLSGDKYYNEQFF. CDR3 DNA: TGTGCCAGCAAATTAAGCGGGGATAAATACTACAATGAGCAGTTCTTC.

The chain combines TRBV6-1 with TRBJ2-4; D is ambiguous. The closer fit of TRBJ2-7 to the DNA end suggests the J call may be wrong. Looked up from germline, CDR1 is MNHNS and CDR2 is SASEGT. The CDR3 is made up of 13 amino acids. The CDR3 sequence: CASRGAVFYEQYF. CDR3 coding DNA: TGTGCCAGCAGAGGAGCAGTTTTCTACGAGCAGTACTTC.